What follows is one T cell receptor beta chain and its context. As yet, its antigen is unknown. Doses given second, at about 4 or about 12 weeks, were pooled. These data originate in a study of T cell responses to AZD1222 COVID-19 vaccine. Study-wide findings and caveats: Across spike, vaccine-associated CD4 TCRs were found, dominant at 160-218 and 743-854. Most donors were white British and more were female, and clonal diversity was possibly underestimated. There were repertoire samples only from the period after the peak T cell response.

The repertoire was sequenced with immunoSEQ multiplex PCR; TCRdb's copy has only in-frame clones and lacks some. The table lists some 150,000 clones, roughly 90% of them singletons. Material: peripheral blood, obtained 28 days after the second AZD1222 dose. The receptor was derived from an adult who received the AZD1222 COVID-19 vaccine.

The CDR3 DNA sequence: TGTGCCAGCAGTCGCCCCGGGACAGGGAACACTGAAGCTTTCTTT. It translates to CASSRPGTGNTEAFF. The gene calls are TRBV6-5 and TRBJ1-1, with 8 positions matching TRBD1. V lost 5 bases and J lost 1; bases outside the gene matches: 6. The CDR3 has 15 residues. In germline, CDR1 is MNHEY, CDR2 SVGAGI.